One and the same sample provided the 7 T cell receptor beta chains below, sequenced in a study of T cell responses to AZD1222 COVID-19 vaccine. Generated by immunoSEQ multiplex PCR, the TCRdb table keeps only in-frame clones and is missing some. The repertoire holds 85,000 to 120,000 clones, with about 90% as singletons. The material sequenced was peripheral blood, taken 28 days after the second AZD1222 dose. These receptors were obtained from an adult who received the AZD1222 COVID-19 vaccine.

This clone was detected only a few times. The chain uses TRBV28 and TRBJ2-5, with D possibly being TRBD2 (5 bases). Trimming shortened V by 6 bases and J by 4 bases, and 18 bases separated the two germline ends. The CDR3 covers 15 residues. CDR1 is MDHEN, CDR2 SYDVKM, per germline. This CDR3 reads CASSRLTARGETQYF. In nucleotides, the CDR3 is TGTGCCAGCAGCCGCCTAACGGCCCGGGGAGAGACCCAGTACTTC.

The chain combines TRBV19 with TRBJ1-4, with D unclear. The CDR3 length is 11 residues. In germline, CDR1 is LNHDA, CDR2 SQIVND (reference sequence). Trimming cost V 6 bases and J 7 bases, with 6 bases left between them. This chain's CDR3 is CASRTGEKLFF. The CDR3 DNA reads TGTGCCAGTAGGACCGGTGAAAAACTGTTTTTT.

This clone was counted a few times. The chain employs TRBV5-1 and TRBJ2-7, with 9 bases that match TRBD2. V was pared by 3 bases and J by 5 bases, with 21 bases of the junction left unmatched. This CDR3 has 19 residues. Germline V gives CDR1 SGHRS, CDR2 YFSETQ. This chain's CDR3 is CASSSSSGAGGILGHEQYF. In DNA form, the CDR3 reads TGCGCCAGCAGCTCCTCCTCGGGAGCGGGGGGTATCCTGGGCCACGAGCAGTACTTC.

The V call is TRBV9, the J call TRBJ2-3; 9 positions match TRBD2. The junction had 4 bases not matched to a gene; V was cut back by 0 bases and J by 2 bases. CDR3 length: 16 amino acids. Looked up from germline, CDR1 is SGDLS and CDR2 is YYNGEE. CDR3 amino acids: CASSVGSGGTTDTQYF. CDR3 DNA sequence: TGTGCCAGCAGCGTAGGGAGCGGGGGGACCACAGATACGCAGTATTTT. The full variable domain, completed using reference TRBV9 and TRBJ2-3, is DSGVTQTPKHLITATGQRVTLRCSPRSGDLSVYWYQQSLDQGLQFLIQYYNGEERAKGNILERFSAQQFPDLHSELNLSSLELGDSALYFCASSVGSGGTTDTQYFGPGTRLTVL.

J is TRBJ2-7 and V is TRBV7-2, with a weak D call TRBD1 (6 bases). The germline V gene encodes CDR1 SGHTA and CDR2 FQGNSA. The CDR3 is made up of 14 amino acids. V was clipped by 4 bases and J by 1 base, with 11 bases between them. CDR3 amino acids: CASSSRQVSYEQYF. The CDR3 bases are TGTGCCAGCAGCTCCCGACAGGTATCCTACGAGCAGTACTTC.

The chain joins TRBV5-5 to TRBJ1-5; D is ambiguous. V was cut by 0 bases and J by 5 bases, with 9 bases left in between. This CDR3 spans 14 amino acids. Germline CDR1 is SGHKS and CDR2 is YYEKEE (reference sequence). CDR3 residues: CASSLGGRDQPQHF. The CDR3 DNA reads TGTGCCAGCAGCTTGGGAGGCCGAGATCAGCCCCAGCATTTT.

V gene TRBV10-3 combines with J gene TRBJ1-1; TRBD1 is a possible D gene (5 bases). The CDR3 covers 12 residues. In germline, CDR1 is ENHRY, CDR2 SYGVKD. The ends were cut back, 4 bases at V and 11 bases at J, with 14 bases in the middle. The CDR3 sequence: CAISGDPNRAFF. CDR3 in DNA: TGTGCCATCAGTGGGGACCCTAATAGGGCTTTCTTT.